This entry lists 22 T cell receptor beta chains sequenced from one sample in a study of T-cell memory formation after mild COVID-19. MiXCR was run by TCRdb on the 5' RACE reads, yielding one entry per CDR3 protein. This table has hundreds of thousands of distinct CDR3 sequences, approximately 15% appearing once. The sequencing sample was made of PBMCs or a T cell subset sorted from them (not recorded which). These TCRs come from a man aged 18 to 35 who had mild COVID-19 (a few samples of this study predate the infection). Cell type and time point are not known.

This clonotype was seen more than once but under ten times. J is TRBJ2-7 and V is TRBV7-2, with 10 bases matching TRBD1. Trimming at V came to 1 base and at J to 4 bases, leaving 1 base not matched to a gene. This CDR3 contains 14 residues. Germline V gene sequence: CDR1 SGHTA, CDR2 FQGNSA. The CDR3 is CASSLVGQGYEQYF. CDR3 DNA sequence: TGTGCCAGCAGCTTAGTGGGACAGGGGTACGAGCAGTACTTC.

This clonotype has more than one count but fewer than ten. The gene calls are TRBV2 and TRBJ2-1; 10 bases match TRBD2. Trimming cost V 6 bases and J 8 bases; bases outside gene matches: 10. The CDR3 runs to 15 residues. CDR1 and CDR2 (germline): SNHLY, FYNNEI. For the CDR3, the DNA is TGTGCCAGCAGCAAAGGACTAGCGGTAGTCGATGAGCAGTTCTTC. This sequence encodes CASSKGLAVVDEQFF.

CDR3 coding DNA: TGCGCCAGCAGCCAGGGACTAGCGGAGATCTCCTACAATGAGCAGTTCTTC. Amino acid sequence: CASSQGLAEISYNEQFF. The genes are TRBV4-1 and TRBJ2-1; TRBD2 matches at 11 bases. The CDR3 length is 17 residues. From germline, CDR1 is MGHRA and CDR2 YSYEKL. V lost 3 bases to trimming and J lost 0 bases; unmatched junction nucleotides: 4.

This clonotype has more than one count but fewer than ten. V gene TRBV5-1 combines with J gene TRBJ1-3; 9 positions agree with TRBD1. Germline lookup yields CDR1 SGHRS and CDR2 YFSETQ. Trimming removed 4 bases from V and 0 bases from J; junction bases left unmatched: 5. The CDR3 length is 16 residues. CDR3 sequence (DNA): TGCGCCAGCAGCCCGGGACAGGGAAACTCTGGAAACACCATATATTTT. This gives the protein CASSPGQGNSGNTIYF.

The genes are TRBV6-5 and TRBJ2-1; the match to TRBD1 covers 7 bases. CDR3 length: 15 residues. Trimming removed 2 bases from V and 3 bases from J; junction bases left unmatched: 4. Germline V gene data show CDR1 as MNHEY and CDR2 as SVGAGI. Here the CDR3 DNA reads TGTGCCAGCAGTTACGAGACAGGGTTCTACAATGAGCAGTTCTTC. This sequence encodes CASSYETGFYNEQFF.

This chain uses TRBV11-2 with TRBJ2-7; 7 positions agree with TRBD1. Unmatched junction bases numbered 8, after V lost 3 bases and J lost 6 bases. The length of the CDR3 is 14 residues. Germline V CDR1 and CDR2: SGHAT, FQNNGV. The CDR3 DNA sequence: TGTGCCAGCAGCTTCGCAGGGGGTAGAGGCGAGCAGTACTTC. It translates to CASSFAGGRGEQYF.

This clonotype occurred a few times. This chain uses TRBV5-1 with TRBJ2-5, with 9 nucleotides matching TRBD1. J gave up 0 bases and V 5 bases, and 5 bases lay outside the gene matches. The CDR3 totals 15 residues. CDR1 and CDR2 from the germline V gene are SGHRS and YFSETQ. DNA for the CDR3: TGCGCCAGCAGTTCCGGACAGGGGTACCAAGAGACCCAGTACTTC. Protein product: CASSSGQGYQETQYF.

The genes are TRBV12-3 or TRBV12-4 and TRBJ1-2; D unresolved. V was clipped by 6 bases and J by 8 bases, with 10 bases between them. This CDR3 has 11 amino acids. The CDR3 sequence: CASRMTWGYTF. As DNA, the CDR3 is TGTGCCAGCAGAATGACCTGGGGCTACACCTTC.

The chain uses TRBV9 and TRBJ1-6; a possible D gene is TRBD1 (6 bases). The germline V gene has CDR1 SGDLS and CDR2 YYNGEE. The CDR3 totals 12 residues. Trimming took off 4 bases at V and 10 bases at J, with 9 bases between the two ends. The CDR3 nucleotides read TGTGCCAGCAGCCCCGGGGGCTCACCCCTCCACTTT. Its protein is CASSPGGSPLHF.

This clonotype has more than one count but fewer than ten. The rearrangement uses TRBV13 and TRBJ2-3; the match to TRBD1 covers 8 bases. Germline CDR1 reads PRHDT; CDR2 reads FYEKMQ (reference sequence). Unmatched junction bases numbered 5, after V lost 3 bases and J lost 6 bases. The CDR3 consists of 14 residues. The CDR3 region has the DNA TGTGCCAGCAGCTTGGACAGGGTATCCGATACGCAGTATTTT. Amino acid sequence: CASSLDRVSDTQYF.

This clonotype was observed at least ten times. This chain connects TRBV7-2 to TRBJ1-1; TRBD1 matches at 9 bases. Germline V CDR1 and CDR2: SGHTA, FQGNSA. CDR3 length: 13 residues. J lost 6 bases, V lost 5 bases, and 4 bases had no gene match. DNA for the CDR3: TGTGCCAGCAGCATGGACAGGGGCGCTGAAGCTTTCTTT. This encodes CASSMDRGAEAFF.

V gene TRBV7-2 combines with J gene TRBJ1-2; D is possibly TRBD1 (5 bases). CDR1 and CDR2 (germline): SGHTA, FQGNSA. The length of the CDR3 is 13 residues. With 5 bases removed from V and 4 bases from J, the gap between germline ends came to 11 bases. In DNA, the CDR3 is TGTGCCAGCAGCCCCCAGGGTGTCTATGGCTACACCTTC. It translates to CASSPQGVYGYTF.

V gene TRBV7-9 combines with J gene TRBJ2-7; D possibly corresponds to TRBD2 (6 bases). CDR3 size: 13 residues. The ends were cut back, 5 bases at V and 3 bases at J, with 11 bases in the middle. The germline V gene encodes CDR1 SEHNR and CDR2 FQNEAQ (reference sequence). DNA of the CDR3: TGTGCCAGCAGCGGGCGGGACGGCTACGAGCAGTACGTC. As protein: CASSGRDGYEQYV.

The rearrangement links TRBV7-2 to TRBJ2-3; 10 bases align to TRBD2. Losses at the gene ends were 8 bases for V and 4 bases for J; bases not matched to a gene: 6. Germline CDR1 and CDR2: SGHTA and FQGNSA. This CDR3 comprises 14 residues. This CDR3 reads CASRPSGGSDTQYF. The CDR3 nucleotides are TGTGCCAGCCGGCCTAGCGGGGGCTCAGATACGCAGTATTTT. The full variable domain, with the rest looked up from reference TRBV7-2 and TRBJ2-3, is GAGVSQSPSNKVTEKGKDVELRCDPISGHTALYWYRQSLGQGLEFLIYFQGNSAPDKSGLPSDRFSAERTGGSVSTLTIQRTQQEDSAVYLCASRPSGGSDTQYFGPGTRLTVL.

The rearrangement joins TRBV7-9 to TRBJ2-4, with D perhaps TRBD2 (6 bases). This CDR3 is 14 amino acids long. V was cut by 6 bases and J by 6 bases, with 15 bases left in between. The germline V gene encodes CDR1 SEHNR and CDR2 FQNEAQ (reference sequence). The CDR3 nucleotides are TGTGCCAGCAGTCTTATGGAGGGACCAAACATTCAGTACTTC. Translated, it gives CASSLMEGPNIQYF.

This clonotype came up a few times. The V and J genes are TRBV6-5 and TRBJ2-4, with D hard to call. Trimming left V 6 bases short and J 6 bases short, with 12 bases between. The CDR3 has 13 residues. CDR1 and CDR2 from the germline V gene are MNHEY and SVGAGI. The CDR3 bases are TGTGCCAGCAGCCGTGGGCCCACAAACATTCAGTACTTC. The encoded protein is CASSRGPTNIQYF.

The chain couples TRBV4-1 to TRBJ1-4; D remains ambiguous. Germline V gene sequence: CDR1 MGHRA, CDR2 YSYEKL. Trimming removed 3 bases at V and 4 bases at J, with 15 bases between. The CDR3 runs 16 residues. CDR3 residues: CASSHGRKISNEKLFF. The CDR3 DNA is TGCGCCAGCAGCCACGGACGGAAGATTAGTAATGAAAAACTGTTTTTT.

This clonotype occurred a few times. The chain uses TRBV2 and TRBJ2-1, with a tentative D call TRBD1 (6 bases). There are 11 residues in the CDR3. Trimming shortened V by 10 bases and J by 7 bases, and 11 bases separated the two germline ends. Germline V gives CDR1 SNHLY, CDR2 FYNNEI. CDR3 sequence reads: CATPGTNEQFF. Here the CDR3 DNA reads TGTGCCACCCCCGGGACAAATGAGCAGTTCTTC.

The chain has TRBV18 and TRBJ1-5; D is undetermined. Trimming removed 4 bases from V and 7 bases from J, with 20 bases in between. CDR3 size: 16 residues. In germline, CDR1 is KGHSH, CDR2 LQKENI. The CDR3 coding sequence is TGTGCCAGCTCACTACTTCCCGGATTGGGAGGACAGCCCCAGCATTTT. Amino acid sequence: CASSLLPGLGGQPQHF.

The chain employs TRBV30 and TRBJ1-1; no definite D call. CDR3 length: 13 residues. The V end lost 1 base, the J end lost 3 bases, and 9 bases lay between the germline ends. From germline, CDR1 is GTSNPN and CDR2 SVGIG (reference sequence). CDR3 in amino acids: CAWSAQEDTEAFF. CDR3 sequence (DNA): TGTGCCTGGAGTGCCCAAGAGGACACTGAAGCTTTCTTT.

As DNA, the CDR3 is TGTGCCAGCAGCCCGATAGGACTACGGATCACAGATACGCAGTATTTT. The encoded protein is CASSPIGLRITDTQYF. The rearrangement uses TRBV7-2 and TRBJ2-3; the D gene is possibly TRBD2 (6 bases). The V gene's germline CDR1 is SGHTA and CDR2 FQGNSA. Between the trimmed V and J ends, which lost 5 bases and 2 bases, there was a span of 17 bases. The CDR3 contains 16 residues.

This clonotype appeared a few times. The V gene is TRBV20-1, the J gene TRBJ2-3; no definite D call. This CDR3 has 12 amino acids. V lost 0 bases, J lost 10 bases, and 11 bases lay in between. Germline CDR1 DFQATT, CDR2 SNEGSKA (reference sequence). The CDR3 loop reads CSARDRGVAQYF. CDR3 nucleotides: TGCAGTGCTAGAGATCGAGGAGTAGCGCAGTATTTT.